This paragraph covers one TCR beta chain sequence. This clonotype was seen repeatedly, ten times or more. No cognate antigen has been identified for it. No much larger clone exists at a distance of one base, and base qualities are not known. Systemically healthy Caucasian individuals from Russia, 39 in total and aged about 6 to 100 years, were included as donors. About 10 milliliters of peripheral blood were collected from each donor into EDTA-treated Vacutainer tubes. Ficoll-Paque density-gradient centrifugation was used to isolate PBMCs, with at least 6.5 million per sample. Total RNA, at least 5 micrograms per sample, was extracted from PBMCs with Trizol reagent. The percentages of naive CD45RAhigh/CD27high T cells were determined by flow cytometry on a PBMC aliquot from every donor. This entry is derived from a study of blood T cells in healthy people across ages (dated by TCRdb to the mid-2010s). With regard to the full study: In model experiments, template switching captured roughly one uniquely barcoded TCR beta cDNA molecule for every two T cells. The donors were split into four age groups: young (average approximately 16 years), middle-aged (around 40), aged (over 55) and long-lived (about 74). The study measured age-related changes in TCR beta repertoire diversity using deep sequencing normalized with unique cDNA molecular identifiers. Two additional independent replicas of 1 million unique cDNA reads from the same blood draw were analyzed for two donors (one aged 18 to 29 and one aged 80 or older). Study-wide conclusions, independent of this receptor: Compared with the aged group, the long-lived group had more naive CD4+ T cells, fewer expanded clones and increased TCR diversity, a pattern suggesting age selection. The percentage of naive T cells measured by flow cytometry correlated strongly with observed TCR beta diversity. Conclusive comparison of naive and antigen-experienced compartments was prevented by the profiling of bulk unsorted PBMCs. Estimates of total diversity based on one million sequenced T cells were regarded as lower bounds and as underestimates. Because donor CMV infection status was unknown, age-related changes in expanded clonotypes were potentially confounded. Observed TCR beta diversity per million T cells fell roughly linearly with age, and a significant reduction was already apparent by age roughly 40.

Libraries were built with 5' RACE. The reads were generated on an Illumina HiSeq 2500. The second PCR ran for about 6 to 12 cycles and used a J-beta primer mix along with a sample-barcoded 5' primer. A template-switch 5' adaptor carrying 12 random nucleotides introduced a unique molecular identifier onto each TCR beta cDNA molecule. Each sample yielded at least 3 million CDR3-containing paired-end reads. The Mint cDNA synthesis kit, primed by a TRBC-specific oligonucleotide, was used to synthesize first-strand cDNA from all RNA. All cDNA was treated with uracil-DNA glycosylase and then went through a first 18-cycle PCR with the universal primers M1SS and BC2_uni_R. On the authors' methods: Normalization of each sample was performed by random selection of 1 million high-quality reads, each carrying a distinct molecular identifier. Reads sharing molecular identifiers were discarded rather than binned into consensus sequences. MiTCR, run with a Q25 quality threshold and the strictest error-elimination algorithm, handled CDR3 identification, clonotype clustering and error correction. A nonparametric unseen species model with Euler transformation was used to estimate a lower bound on total TCR beta diversity. Using fastp at Q25 and MiXCR, TCRdb reprocessed the public reads and kept productive beta chains. Under each unique CDR3 protein, matching rows form one entry showing the most common genes and DNA. The V and J calls shown here were made by TCRdb, not taken from the authors' results. The sample table shows over 500,000 distinct CDR3 sequences, and about 29% are seen once. The top ten clones comprise approximately 3.7% of the sample.

The germline V gene sets CDR1 to LGHNT and CDR2 to FRNRAP. Inclusive of the bounding cysteine and phenylalanine, the CDR3 is 19 residues long. Only the CDR3 DNA stays, 57 bases, in frame from base 1. Between the V and J ends, shortened by 2 bases and 5 bases respectively, the junction contains 27 bases. The same sample was also studied in work on T cells of mothers and their children. The second study reports: Nine systemically healthy Caucasian individuals, comprising three mothers and their six children, were included as donors. cDNA synthesis consumed the entire amount of extracted RNA, loaded at around 1.5 ug RNA in each 15 ul reaction. In the second PCR, the M1S primer introduced both the sample barcodes and 2-4 random nucleotides. Over 9.5 million TCR beta CDR3 reads were obtained for each mother, and about 3 million reads were obtained for each child. Thymic selection similarly shapes TCR recombination output in related and unrelated pairs, with minor effect from inherited differences. Normalized repertoire overlap was always slightly but never significantly higher in related than unrelated mother-child pairs. Persistent microchimeric T cell clones were not detected, at a sensitivity of around 100 clones per million clonotypes. To look for features that set related mother-child pairs apart from unrelated individuals, the researchers ran deep NGS to compare the TCR beta repertoires of mothers and children. Mothers averaged about 37 +/- 4 years of age and children averaged about 12 +/- 4 years. Libraries were sequenced on Illumina HiSeq 2000 with 100+100 nt paired-end reads after adapter ligation with NEBNext reagents. To prevent cross-contamination, the mother and child libraries were prepared one month apart and sequenced in separate runs. For each donor, between about 500,000 and 2,000,000 distinct TCR beta clonotypes were identified. Naive TCR beta clonotypes were estimated from low-frequency clonotypes matched to each donor's FACS-determined naive share, without sorting.

Recombination connected TRBV12-5 to TRBJ2-5; D gene: possibly TRBD1, on 7 matching bases. The sequenced material came from blood. The sequence came from a boy younger than 10 in good health. The DNA sequence is TGTGCTAGTGGTTTGATCCCGGGGGTCCTTGTATCGGGACAGGAGACCCAGTACTTC. Its translation reads: CASGLIPGVLVSGQETQYF.